These T cell receptor beta chains were read from a single sample in a study of tumor and adjacent non-tumor tissue in lung cancer. TCRdb passed the multiplex PCR reads through MiXCR, listing each CDR3 protein once. The sample carries around 100,000 distinct CDR3 sequences, 65% recorded once. Specimen: distant non-tumor lung tissue. The source is a man aged 25-45 years with non-small cell lung cancer. Each CDR3 is given without its conserved first and last residue. Fields, in order: V gene, D gene, CDR3 protein. The D gene is left open where the match is weak.

TRBV20-1 | NA | SAPRAGRTYEQY
TRBV5-1 | NA | ASSLGSVGCNEQF
TRBV20-1 | NA | SARPGLHGAQY
TRBV7-8 | TRBD1 | ASSPDRATDTQY
TRBV20-1 | NA | NARDREALGRMQY
TRBV9 | NA | ASSVGTSRLGETQY
TRBV10-3 | NA | GISKALTTGPLDEQF
TRBV9 | TRBD1 | ASSKTGGHNQPQH
TRBV11-3 | NA | ASSLGQAVPHNEQF
TRBV24-1 | NA | ATSEGYEQY
TRBV29-1 | NA | SLEGEGQTQH
TRBV20-1 | NA | SARAGGTGNQPQH
TRBV6-2/TRBV6-3 | NA | ASSFSPGSTYEQY
TRBV20-1 | NA | SAVGEGNNEQS
TRBV21-1 | NA | ANSRTDQPQH
TRBV6-2/TRBV6-3 | NA | ASRTPTWAVETQY
TRBV29-1 | NA | GTGGMAYGYT
TRBV20-1 | NA | SASPQRLGYYEQY
TRBV10-3 | NA | DNSEALTTGPLDEQF
TRBV4-3 | NA | ASSPAGFVADTQY
TRBV20-1 | TRBD1 | SARDRTGNTDAS
TRBV11-2 | TRBD2 | AITALGLARNTGELF
TRBV6-1 | TRBD1 | ASSALDRNTGELL
TRBV29-1 | TRBD2 | SVTISGWHTNTQY
TRBV20-1 | NA | SASRGGENLL
TRBV11-2 | NA | SSNNPRGGSNEQF
TRBV4-2 | NA | TSSQDWIYGLGGQETQY
TRBV11-3 | NA | PSSSGGRCEAF
TRBV28 | TRBD2 | ATRGTSGSDEQY
TRBV20-1 | TRBD2 | SARRSGGRYEKY
TRBV10-1 | TRBD1 | AGQGAGGDTRELF
TRBV10-3 | NA | AIRAVNTGELF
TRBV4-2 | NA | ASGWGSIGSSYEQY
TRBV5-6 | TRBD2 | ASSSIGRDSNEQF
TRBV6-6 | TRBD2 | ASTVTSGWGGETQY
TRBV6-5 | NA | ANSYSADYGYT
TRBV29-1 | NA | SVEVGENTKAF
TRBV7-8 | NA | ASADGTPNTEAF
TRBV6-1 | NA | ASRGDISSFTYEQH
TRBV5-6 | NA | ASSPRGSGGNSTDTQY
TRBV6-2/TRBV6-3 | NA | ASSYPLTGRRSYEQY
TRBV4-1 | TRBD1 | ASRDGTVGNQPQH
TRBV7-3 | TRBD2 | ASSPGLAGGSAGELF
TRBV5-6 | NA | VSTKDRLTGYT
TRBV24-1 | TRBD1 | ATIDPGTGATDTQY
TRBV7-3 | TRBD2 | VSSLTLVAGGYNEQF
TRBV12-3/TRBV12-4 | NA | ASSRGTGYS
TRBV6-5 | NA | ASCYSRLSSPEAF
TRBV6-5 | NA | ASSRTLAGARNTEAY
TRBV20-1 | TRBD2 | SASTSLQFSTRYNEQF
TRBV11-2 | NA | ASSLLESDAQY
TRBV6-2/TRBV6-3 | NA | ASSSRGAWANALT
TRBV29-1 | NA | SVDVTRAIMGGYT
TRBV11-1 | NA | TSSETRVFYNKQF
TRBV11-2 | NA | ANSLEAGEYNEQF
TRBV29-1 | NA | SLARVPSGKTIY
TRBV13 | TRBD2 | ASGPGLATYNEQF
TRBV11-1 | NA | ASSSLRRRGSRYGYT
TRBV4-1 | TRBD1 | ASSQVRDRGLRGYT